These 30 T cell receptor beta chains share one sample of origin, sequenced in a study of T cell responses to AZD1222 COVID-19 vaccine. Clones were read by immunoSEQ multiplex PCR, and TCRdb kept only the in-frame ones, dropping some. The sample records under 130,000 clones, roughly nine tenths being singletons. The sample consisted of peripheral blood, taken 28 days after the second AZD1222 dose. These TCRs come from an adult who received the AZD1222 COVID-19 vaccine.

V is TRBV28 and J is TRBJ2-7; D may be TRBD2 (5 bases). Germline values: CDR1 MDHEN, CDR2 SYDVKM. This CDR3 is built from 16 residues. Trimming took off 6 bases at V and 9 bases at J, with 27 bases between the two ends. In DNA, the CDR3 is TGTGCCAGCAGCCTGACGCTTACAAGTCTAAGTCGGGGGCAGTACTTC. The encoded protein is CASSLTLTSLSRGQYF.

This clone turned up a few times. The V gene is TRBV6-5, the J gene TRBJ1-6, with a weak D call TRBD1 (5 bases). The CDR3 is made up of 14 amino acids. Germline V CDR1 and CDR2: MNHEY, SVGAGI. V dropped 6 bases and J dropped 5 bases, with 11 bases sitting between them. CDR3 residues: CASRPGRNNSPLHF. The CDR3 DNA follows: TGTGCCAGCAGACCGGGACGGAATAATTCACCCCTCCACTTT.

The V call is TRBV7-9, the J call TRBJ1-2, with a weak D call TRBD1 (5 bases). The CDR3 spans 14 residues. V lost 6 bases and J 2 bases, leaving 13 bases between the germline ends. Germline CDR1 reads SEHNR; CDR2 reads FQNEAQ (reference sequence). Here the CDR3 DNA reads TGTGCCAGCAGTCGAGGGGACCCAAACTATGGCTACACCTTC. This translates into CASSRGDPNYGYTF.

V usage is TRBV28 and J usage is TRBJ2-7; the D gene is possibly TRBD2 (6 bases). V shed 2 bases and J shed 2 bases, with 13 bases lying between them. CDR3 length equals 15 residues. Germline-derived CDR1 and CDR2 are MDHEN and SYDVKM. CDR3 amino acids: CASSLTGRGPYEQYF. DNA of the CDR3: TGTGCCAGCAGTTTAACCGGGCGGGGTCCCTACGAGCAGTACTTC.

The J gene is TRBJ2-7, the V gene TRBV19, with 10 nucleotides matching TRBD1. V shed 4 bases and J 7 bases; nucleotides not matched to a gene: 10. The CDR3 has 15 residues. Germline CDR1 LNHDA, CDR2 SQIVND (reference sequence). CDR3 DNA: TGTGCCAGTAGTAACCTCCGGGACAGGGGAGGAGAGCAGTACTTC. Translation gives CASSNLRDRGGEQYF.

The CDR3 DNA reads TGTGCCAGCAGCCAAGATACCCAGGCGAGAAGCAATCAGCCCCAGCATTTT. Residues: CASSQDTQARSNQPQHF. This rearrangement joins TRBV4-2 to TRBJ1-5, with unresolved D. In germline, CDR1 is LGHNA, CDR2 YNFKEQ. The CDR3 has 17 residues. V was trimmed by 0 bases and J by 1 base, leaving 13 bases between them.

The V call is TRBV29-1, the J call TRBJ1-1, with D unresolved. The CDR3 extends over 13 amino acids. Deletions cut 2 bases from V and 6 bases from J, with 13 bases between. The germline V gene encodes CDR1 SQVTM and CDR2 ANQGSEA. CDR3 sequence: CSVEKGGLAEAFF. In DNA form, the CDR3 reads TGCAGCGTTGAAAAGGGTGGGTTAGCTGAAGCTTTCTTT.

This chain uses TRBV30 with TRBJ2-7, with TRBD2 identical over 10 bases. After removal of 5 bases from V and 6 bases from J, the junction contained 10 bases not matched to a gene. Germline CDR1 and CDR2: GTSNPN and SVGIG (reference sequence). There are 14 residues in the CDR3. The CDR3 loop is CAWVGASGSGEQYF. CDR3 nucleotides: TGTGCCTGGGTTGGGGCTAGCGGGAGTGGCGAGCAGTACTTC.

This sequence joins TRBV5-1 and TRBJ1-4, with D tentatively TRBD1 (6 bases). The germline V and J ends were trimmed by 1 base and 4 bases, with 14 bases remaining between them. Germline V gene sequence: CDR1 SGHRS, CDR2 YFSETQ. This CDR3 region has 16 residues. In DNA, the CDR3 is TGCGCCAGCAGCTTGCTGGGGGCATCTGGTAATGAAAAACTGTTTTTT. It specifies CASSLLGASGNEKLFF.

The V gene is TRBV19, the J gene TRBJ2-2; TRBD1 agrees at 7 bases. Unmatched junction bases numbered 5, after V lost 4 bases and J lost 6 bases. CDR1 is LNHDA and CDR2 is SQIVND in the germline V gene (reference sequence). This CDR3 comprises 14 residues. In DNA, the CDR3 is TGTGCCAGTAGTACGACAGGGTCGTCCGGGGAGCTGTTTTTT. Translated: CASSTTGSSGELFF.

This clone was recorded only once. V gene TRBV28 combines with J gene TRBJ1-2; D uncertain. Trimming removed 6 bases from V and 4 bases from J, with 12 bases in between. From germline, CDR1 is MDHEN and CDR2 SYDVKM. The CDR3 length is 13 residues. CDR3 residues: CASRLKDLYGYTF. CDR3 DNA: TGTGCCAGCAGACTCAAGGACCTCTATGGCTACACCTTC.

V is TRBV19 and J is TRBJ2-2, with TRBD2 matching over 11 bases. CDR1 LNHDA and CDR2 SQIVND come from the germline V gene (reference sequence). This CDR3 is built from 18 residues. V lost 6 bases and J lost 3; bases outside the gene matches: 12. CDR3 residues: CASSPRFTSGSHTGELFF. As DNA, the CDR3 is TGTGCCAGTAGCCCCCGCTTTACTAGCGGGAGCCACACCGGGGAGCTGTTTTTT.

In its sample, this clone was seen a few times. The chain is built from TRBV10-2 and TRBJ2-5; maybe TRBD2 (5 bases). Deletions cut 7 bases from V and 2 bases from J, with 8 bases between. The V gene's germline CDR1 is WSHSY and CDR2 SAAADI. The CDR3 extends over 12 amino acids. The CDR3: CASKRNQETQYF. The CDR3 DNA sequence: TGCGCCAGCAAGCGGAATCAAGAGACCCAGTACTTC.

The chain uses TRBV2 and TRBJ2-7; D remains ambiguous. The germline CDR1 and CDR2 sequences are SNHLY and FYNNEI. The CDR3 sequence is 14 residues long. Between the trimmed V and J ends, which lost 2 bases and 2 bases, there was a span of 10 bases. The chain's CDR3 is CASSEKGGPYEQYF. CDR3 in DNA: TGTGCCAGCAGTGAAAAAGGCGGCCCCTACGAGCAGTACTTC.

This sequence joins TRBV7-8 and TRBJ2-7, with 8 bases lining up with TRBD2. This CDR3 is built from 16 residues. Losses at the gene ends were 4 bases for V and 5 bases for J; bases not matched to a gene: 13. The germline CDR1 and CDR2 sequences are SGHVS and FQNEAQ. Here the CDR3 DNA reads TGTGCCAGCAGCTCCGCGGGTCTCGGGACTAGTAACGAGCAGTACTTC. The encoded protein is CASSSAGLGTSNEQYF.

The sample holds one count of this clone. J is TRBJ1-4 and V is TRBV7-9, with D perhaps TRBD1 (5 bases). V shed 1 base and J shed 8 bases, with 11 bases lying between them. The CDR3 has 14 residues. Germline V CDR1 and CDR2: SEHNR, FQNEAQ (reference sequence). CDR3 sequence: CASSLEGWGEKLFF. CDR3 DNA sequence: TGTGCCAGCAGCTTAGAAGGGTGGGGCGAAAAACTGTTTTTT.

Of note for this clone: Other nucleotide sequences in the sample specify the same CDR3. CDR3 residues: CASSRGQNYEQYF. CDR3 in DNA: TGTGCCAGCAGCCGGGGACAGAACTACGAGCAGTACTTC. This rearrangement joins TRBV6-6 to TRBJ2-7; 7 nucleotides align to TRBD1. The CDR3 has 13 amino acids. J lost 3 bases, V lost 6 bases, and 5 bases had no gene match. The V gene's germline CDR1 is MNHNY and CDR2 SVGAGI (reference sequence).

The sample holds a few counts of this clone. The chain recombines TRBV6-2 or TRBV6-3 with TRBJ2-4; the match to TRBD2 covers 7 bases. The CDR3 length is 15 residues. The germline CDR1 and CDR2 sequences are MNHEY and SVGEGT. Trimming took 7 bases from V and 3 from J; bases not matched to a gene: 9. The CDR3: CASTPAGGGKNIQYF. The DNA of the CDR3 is TGTGCCAGCACCCCAGCGGGCGGGGGCAAAAACATTCAGTACTTC.

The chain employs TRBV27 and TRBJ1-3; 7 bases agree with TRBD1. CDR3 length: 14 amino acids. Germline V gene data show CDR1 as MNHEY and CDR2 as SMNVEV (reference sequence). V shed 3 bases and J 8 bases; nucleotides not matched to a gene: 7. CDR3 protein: CASSLRQGGYTIYF. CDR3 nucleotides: TGTGCCAGCAGTTTGCGACAGGGAGGATACACCATATATTTT.

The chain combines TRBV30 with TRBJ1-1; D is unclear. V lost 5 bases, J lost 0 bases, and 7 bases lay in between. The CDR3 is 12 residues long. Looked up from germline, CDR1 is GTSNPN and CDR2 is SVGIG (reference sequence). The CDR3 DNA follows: TGTGCCTGGTCTAAATTGAACACTGAAGCTTTCTTT. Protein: CAWSKLNTEAFF.

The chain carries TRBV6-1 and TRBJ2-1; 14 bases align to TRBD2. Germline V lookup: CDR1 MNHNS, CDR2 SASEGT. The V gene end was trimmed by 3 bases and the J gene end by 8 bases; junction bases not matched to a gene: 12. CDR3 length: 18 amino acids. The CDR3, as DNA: TGTGCCAGCAGTGATGTGCGACTAGCGGGAGGGCCTCTGGATGAGCAGTTCTTC. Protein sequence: CASSDVRLAGGPLDEQFF.

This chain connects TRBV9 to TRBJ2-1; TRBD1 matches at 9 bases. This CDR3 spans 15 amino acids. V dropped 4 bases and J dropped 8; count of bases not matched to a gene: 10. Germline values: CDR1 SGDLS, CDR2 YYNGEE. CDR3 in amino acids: CASSPQQGAVDEQFF. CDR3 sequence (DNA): TGTGCCAGCAGCCCACAACAGGGGGCGGTCGATGAGCAGTTCTTC.

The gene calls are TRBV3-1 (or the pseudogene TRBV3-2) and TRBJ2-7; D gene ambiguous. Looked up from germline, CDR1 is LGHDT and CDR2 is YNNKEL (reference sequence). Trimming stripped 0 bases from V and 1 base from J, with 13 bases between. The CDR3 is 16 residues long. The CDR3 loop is CASSQERLDESYEQYF. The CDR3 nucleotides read TGTGCCAGCAGCCAAGAGAGGCTAGATGAATCCTACGAGCAGTACTTC.

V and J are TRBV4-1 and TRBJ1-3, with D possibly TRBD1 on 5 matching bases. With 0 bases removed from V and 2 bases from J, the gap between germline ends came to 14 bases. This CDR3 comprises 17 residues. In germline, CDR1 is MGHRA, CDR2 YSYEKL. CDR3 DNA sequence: TGCGCCAGCAGCCAAGATTTTGGGCGGGGGACTGGAAACACCATATATTTT. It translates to CASSQDFGRGTGNTIYF.

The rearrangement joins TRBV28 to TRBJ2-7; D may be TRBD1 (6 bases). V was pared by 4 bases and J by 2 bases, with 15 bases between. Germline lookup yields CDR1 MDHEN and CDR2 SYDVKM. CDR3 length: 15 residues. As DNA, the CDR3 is TGTGCCAGCAGTTGGGGGCTTCCTTCAACCTACGAGCAGTACTTC. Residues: CASSWGLPSTYEQYF.

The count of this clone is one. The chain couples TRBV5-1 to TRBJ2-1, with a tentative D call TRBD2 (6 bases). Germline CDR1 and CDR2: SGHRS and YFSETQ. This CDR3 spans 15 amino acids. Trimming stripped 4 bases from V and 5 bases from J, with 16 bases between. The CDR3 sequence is CASSPLRGIDNEQFF. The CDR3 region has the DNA TGCGCCAGCAGCCCCTTACGGGGGATAGACAATGAGCAGTTCTTC. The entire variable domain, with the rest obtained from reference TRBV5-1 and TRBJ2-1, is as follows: KAGVTQTPRYLIKTRGQQVTLSCSPISGHRSVSWYQQTPGQGLQFLFEYFSETQRNKGNFPGRFSGRQFSNSRSEMNVSTLELGDSALYLCASSPLRGIDNEQFFGPGTRLTVL.

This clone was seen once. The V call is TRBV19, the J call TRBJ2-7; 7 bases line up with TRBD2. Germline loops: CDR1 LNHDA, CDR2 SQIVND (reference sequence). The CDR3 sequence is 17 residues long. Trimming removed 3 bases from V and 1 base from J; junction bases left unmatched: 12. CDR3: CASSINGEGSASYEQYF. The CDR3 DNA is TGTGCCAGTAGTATCAACGGGGAGGGAAGTGCGTCCTACGAGCAGTACTTC. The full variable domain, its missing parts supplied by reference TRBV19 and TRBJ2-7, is DGGITQSPKYLFRKEGQNVTLSCEQNLNHDAMYWYRQDPGQGLRLIYYSQIVNDFQKGDIAEGYSVSREKKESFPLTVTSAQKNPTAFYLCASSINGEGSASYEQYFGPGTRLTVT.

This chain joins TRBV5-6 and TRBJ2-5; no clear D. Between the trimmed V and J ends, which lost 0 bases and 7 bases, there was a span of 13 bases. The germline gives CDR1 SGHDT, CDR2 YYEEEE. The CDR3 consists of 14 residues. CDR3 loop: CASSLGQTLGTQYF. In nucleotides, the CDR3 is TGTGCCAGCAGCTTGGGCCAGACCCTTGGGACCCAGTACTTC.

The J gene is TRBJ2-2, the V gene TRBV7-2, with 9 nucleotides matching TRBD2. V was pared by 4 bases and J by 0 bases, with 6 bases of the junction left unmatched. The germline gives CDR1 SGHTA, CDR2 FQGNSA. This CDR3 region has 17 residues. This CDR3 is CASSWRLAGTNTGELFF. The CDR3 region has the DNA TGTGCCAGCAGCTGGCGGCTAGCGGGAACGAACACCGGGGAGCTGTTTTTT.

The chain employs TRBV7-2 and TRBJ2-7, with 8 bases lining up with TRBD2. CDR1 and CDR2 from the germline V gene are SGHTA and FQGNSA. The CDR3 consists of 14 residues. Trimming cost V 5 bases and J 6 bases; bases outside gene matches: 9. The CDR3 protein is CASSPRLASGEQYF. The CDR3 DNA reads TGTGCCAGCAGCCCTCGACTAGCGTCGGGCGAGCAGTACTTC.